This is a list of T cell receptor beta chains from one sample in a study of chemoradiotherapy in HPV16-positive cancers. Assay used: immunoSEQ multiplex PCR; TCRdb lists only in-frame clones, some missing. The profile shows about 16,000 clones, about four fifths of them singletons. Sample collection occurred from a patient who underwent chemoradiotherapy. The receptors stem from a human donor with HPV-associated anogenital cancer. Both conserved end residues are part of each CDR3. The order of the fields is D gene, CDR3 length, clone size, V gene, J gene, CDR3 protein, CDR3 DNA. The D gene is left open where the match is weak. A row's size may be missing; if present it is once, few, many or a size class.

d_gene: -; len: 13; abundance: -; v_gene: TRBV19; j_gene: TRBJ1-1; CDR3aa: CATTLGSNTEAFF; CDR3nt: TGTGCCACCACGCTGGGGAGCAACACTGAAGCTTTCTTT
d_gene: -; len: 16; abundance: -; v_gene: TRBV9; j_gene: TRBJ1-6; CDR3aa: CASSSTLGGGSSPLHF; CDR3nt: TGTGCCAGCAGCTCCACCTTGGGGGGCGGAAGTTCACCCCTCCACTTT
d_gene: TRBD1; len: 15; abundance: -; v_gene: TRBV6-6; j_gene: TRBJ1-3; CDR3aa: CASSLSGGRGNTIYF; CDR3nt: TGTGCCAGCAGCCTCTCAGGGGGGCGAGGAAACACCATATATTTT
d_gene: -; len: 15; abundance: -; v_gene: TRBV18; j_gene: TRBJ1-5; CDR3aa: CASSPQTGADQPQHF; CDR3nt: TGTGCCAGCTCACCACAAACAGGAGCTGATCAGCCCCAGCATTTT
d_gene: TRBD1; len: 14; abundance: -; v_gene: TRBV7-3; j_gene: TRBJ1-6; CDR3aa: CASSVQGVNSPLHF; CDR3nt: TGTGCCAGCAGCGTACAGGGGGTGAATTCACCCCTCCACTTT
d_gene: -; len: 16; abundance: -; v_gene: TRBV28; j_gene: TRBJ2-6; CDR3aa: CASRTARGGGANVLTF; CDR3nt: TGTGCCAGCCGGACCGCGCGAGGAGGTGGGGCCAACGTCCTGACTTTC
d_gene: -; len: 14; abundance: -; v_gene: TRBV4-1; j_gene: TRBJ1-1; CDR3aa: CASSQDRLQGLAFF; CDR3nt: TGCGCCAGCAGCCAAGATCGTCTCCAGGGGTTAGCTTTCTTT
d_gene: -; len: 15; abundance: -; v_gene: TRBV6-1; j_gene: TRBJ2-2; CDR3aa: CASSDGAGGNGELFF; CDR3nt: TGTGCCAGCAGTGACGGGGCAGGAGGCAACGGGGAGCTGTTTTTT
d_gene: -; len: 14; abundance: few; v_gene: TRBV5-1; j_gene: TRBJ1-1; CDR3aa: CASSDPGSNTEAFF; CDR3nt: TGCGCCAGCAGCGACCCCGGCAGTAACACTGAAGCTTTCTTT
d_gene: -; len: 15; abundance: -; v_gene: TRBV7-7; j_gene: TRBJ2-7; CDR3aa: CASSFRYGLSYEQYF; CDR3nt: TGTGCTAGCAGCTTCAGGTACGGGCTTTCCTACGAGCAGTACTTC
d_gene: -; len: 14; abundance: -; v_gene: TRBV18; j_gene: TRBJ1-1; CDR3aa: CASSIGTLNTEAFF; CDR3nt: TGTGCCAGCTCAATAGGGACTTTGAACACTGAAGCTTTCTTT